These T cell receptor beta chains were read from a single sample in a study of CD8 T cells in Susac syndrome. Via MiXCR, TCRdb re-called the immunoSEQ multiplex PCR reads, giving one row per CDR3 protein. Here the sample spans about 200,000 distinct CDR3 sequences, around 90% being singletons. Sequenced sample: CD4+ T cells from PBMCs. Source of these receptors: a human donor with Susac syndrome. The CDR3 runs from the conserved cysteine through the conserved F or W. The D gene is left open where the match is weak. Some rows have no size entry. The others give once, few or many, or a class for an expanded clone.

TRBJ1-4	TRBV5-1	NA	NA	TGCGCCAGCAGCGACACAACTAATGAAAAACTGTTTTTT	CASSDTTNEKLFF
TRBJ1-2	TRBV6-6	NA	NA	TGTGCCAGCACCCATAAGTCGTATGGCTACACCTTC	CASTHKSYGYTF
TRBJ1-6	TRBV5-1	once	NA	TGCGCCAGCAGCTTGGAGAGGGGAGGTGGAGGAAATTCACCCCTCCACTTT	CASSLERGGGGNSPLHF
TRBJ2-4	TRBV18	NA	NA	TGTGCCAGCTCACTATCAAGGGTCCTGCTAGCCAAAAACATTCAGTACTTC	CASSLSRVLLAKNIQYF
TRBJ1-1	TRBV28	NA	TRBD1	TGTGCCAGCAGTTCCATACAGGGGTGGACTGAAGCTTTCTTT	CASSSIQGWTEAFF
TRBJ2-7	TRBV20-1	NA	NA	TGCAGTGCTCCATTCCAGGGTGACGAGCAGTACTTC	CSAPFQGDEQYF
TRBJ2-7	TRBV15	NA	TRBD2	TGTGCCACCAGCAGAGCGAACGGGGGGGTCCGCTACGAGCAGTACTTC	CATSRANGGVRYEQYF
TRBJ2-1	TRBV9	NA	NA	TGTGCCAGCAGCCCCCTGATAGGAGAAAGGAATGAGCAGTTCTTC	CASSPLIGERNEQFF
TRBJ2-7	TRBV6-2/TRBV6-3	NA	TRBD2	TGTGCCAGCAGTCACTCCCGGACTAGCGGAACCTACGAGCAGTACTTC	CASSHSRTSGTYEQYF
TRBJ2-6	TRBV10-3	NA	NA	TGTGCCATCAGTGGGGGGACGTCGGCTGGGGCCAACGTCCTGACTTTC	CAISGGTSAGANVLTF
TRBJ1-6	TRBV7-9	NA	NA	TGTGCCAGCAGCTTAGAGAGCTCCTATAATTCACCCCTCCACTTT	CASSLESSYNSPLHF
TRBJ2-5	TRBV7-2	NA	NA	TGTGCCAGCAGCTTAGGGGTCAGCCAAGAGACCCAGTACTTC	CASSLGVSQETQYF
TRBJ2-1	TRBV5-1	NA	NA	TGCGCCAGCAGCGTCAGGGAGAGCTCCTACAATGAGCAGTTCTTC	CASSVRESSYNEQFF
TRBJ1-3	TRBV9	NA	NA	TGTGCCAGCAGCGTAGAAGGGGCTGGTGGAAACACCATATATTTT	CASSVEGAGGNTIYF
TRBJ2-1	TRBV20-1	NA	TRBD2	TGCAGTGCTGGCCCGACTAGCGCCTCACCCAATGAGCAGTTCTTC	CSAGPTSASPNEQFF
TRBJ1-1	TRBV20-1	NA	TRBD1	TGCAGTACCACTCAGACAGGGAGGCGTCGTAACACTGAAGCTTTCTTT	CSTTQTGRRRNTEAFF
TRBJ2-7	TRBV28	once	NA	TGTGCCAGCAATTTTGAGGGAATCGAGCAGTACTTC	CASNFEGIEQYF
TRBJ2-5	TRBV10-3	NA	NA	TGTGCCATCAGGGGACGGGACCTTGGGGAGACCCAGTACTTC	CAIRGRDLGETQYF
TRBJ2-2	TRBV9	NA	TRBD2	TGTGCCAGCAGCGTAGCCGCGGGAGGAGGGACCGGGGAGCTGTTTTTT	CASSVAAGGGTGELFF
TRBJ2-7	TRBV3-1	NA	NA	TGTGCCAGCAGCCAAGCGGGGCACGAGCAGTACTTC	CASSQAGHEQYF
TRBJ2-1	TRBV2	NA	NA	TGTGCCAGCATTTACAGAAAATACAATGAGCAGTTCTTC	CASIYRKYNEQFF
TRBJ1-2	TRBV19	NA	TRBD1	TGTGCCAGTAGTCCGAAAGACAGGGGCCTTGTCTATGGCTACACCTTC	CASSPKDRGLVYGYTF
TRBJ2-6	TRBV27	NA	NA	TGTGCCAGCAGTCAGACTTCTGGGGCCAACGTCCTGACTTTC	CASSQTSGANVLTF
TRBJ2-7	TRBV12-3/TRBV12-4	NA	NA	TGTGCCAGCGCACCGGTACCCACTTACTACGAGCAGTACTTC	CASAPVPTYYEQYF
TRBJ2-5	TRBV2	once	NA	TGTGCCAGCAGACGGGGAGTCGGAGAGACCCAGTACTTC	CASRRGVGETQYF
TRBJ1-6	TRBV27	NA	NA	TGTGCCAGCCGGGGGTTATTAACGTATAATTCACCCCTCCACTTT	CASRGLLTYNSPLHF
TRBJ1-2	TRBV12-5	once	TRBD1	TGTGCTAGTGGTTTGGTACTCTTTGGACAGGGAAACTATGGCTACACCTTC	CASGLVLFGQGNYGYTF
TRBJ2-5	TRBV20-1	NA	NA	TGCAGTGCTAGTACCCTCCGGGGACAAGAGACCCAGTACTTC	CSASTLRGQETQYF
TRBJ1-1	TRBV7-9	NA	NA	TGTGCCAGCAGCTTTAAGGGGTGGTTCGGGGGGAACACTGAAGCTTTCTTT	CASSFKGWFGGNTEAFF
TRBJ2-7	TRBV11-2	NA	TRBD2	TGTGCCAGCAGCCCCCTTAGCCGCTTGCGGGGGGCCGACTACGAGCAGTACTTC	CASSPLSRLRGADYEQYF
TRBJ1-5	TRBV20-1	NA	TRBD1	TGCAGTGCTACAGACGGGACAGTGGGACAGCCCCAGCATTTT	CSATDGTVGQPQHF
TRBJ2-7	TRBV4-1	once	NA	TGCGCCAGCAGCCTAATCGGTATGGTGGTTGATCGCTACGAGCAGTACTTC	CASSLIGMVVDRYEQYF
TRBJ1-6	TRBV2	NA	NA	TGTGCCAGCAGTGAAGGACAGGTTGGGAATTCACCCCTCCACTTT	CASSEGQVGNSPLHF
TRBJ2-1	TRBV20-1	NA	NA	TGCAGTGCTAGACCGATAGGGGGTAACAATGAGCAGTTCTTC	CSARPIGGNNEQFF
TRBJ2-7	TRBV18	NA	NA	TGTGCCAGCTCACCAGTCTCAAGCTCCTACGAGCAGTACTTC	CASSPVSSSYEQYF
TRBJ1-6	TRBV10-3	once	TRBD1	TGTGCCATCAGGGACCAAGGGGGCGCCGGTAATTCACCCCTCCACTTT	CAIRDQGGAGNSPLHF
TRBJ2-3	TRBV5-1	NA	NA	TGCGCCAGCAGCCTGTTACCCGGGGAGAGCGGAACGTATTTT	CASSLLPGESGTYF
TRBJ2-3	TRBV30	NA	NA	TGTGCCTGGAGTAGGGGTTCAGATACGCAGTATTTT	CAWSRGSDTQYF